Presented here are 8 T cell receptor beta chains from one specimen sequenced in a study of chemoradiotherapy in HPV16-positive cancers. Sequencing was performed with immunoSEQ multiplex PCR; in TCRdb, only in-frame clones are kept and a portion is missing. The table has 30,000 or so clones, more than 75% seen once. This material consisted of blood, taken from a patient who underwent chemoradiotherapy. These receptors originate from a human donor with HPV-associated anogenital cancer.

V gene TRBV7-9 combines with J gene TRBJ1-2, with 9 bases fitting TRBD1. The CDR3 contains 16 residues. CDR1 SEHNR and CDR2 FQNEAQ come from the germline V gene (reference sequence). Losses at the gene ends were 5 bases for V and 8 bases for J; bases not matched to a gene: 15. The CDR3 nucleotides are TGTGCCAGCAGCGCCCGGGACAGGGATAGAGCAAGGGGCTACACCTTC. Amino acids: CASSARDRDRARGYTF. Based on the CDR3 plus reference TRBV7-9 and TRBJ1-2, the full variable domain is DTGVSQNPRHKITKRGQNVTFRCDPISEHNRLYWYRQTLGQGPEFLTYFQNEAQLEKSRLLSDRFSAERPKGSFSTLEIQRTEQGDSAMYLCASSARDRDRARGYTFGSGTRLTVV.

This clone was counted a few times. The chain joins TRBV6-4 to TRBJ2-1, with 14 bases lining up with TRBD2. This CDR3 spans 17 amino acids. CDR1 is MRHNA and CDR2 is SNTAGT in the germline V gene. With V trimmed by 2 bases and J by 3 bases, 3 bases remained unmatched. The CDR3 bases are TGTGCCAGCAGTGACAAGACTAGCGGGGGGGACTACAATGAGCAGTTCTTC. Its translation: CASSDKTSGGDYNEQFF.

The chain recombines TRBV5-8 with TRBJ2-2; a weak D match, TRBD2 (5 bases). V was shortened by 0 bases and J by 0 bases, with 15 bases between the two germline ends. Germline V gives CDR1 SGHTS, CDR2 YDEGEE. The CDR3 is 18 amino acids. CDR3 residues: CASSLAFTGSPNTGELFF. DNA of the CDR3: TGTGCCAGCAGCTTGGCCTTTACGGGGAGCCCGAACACCGGGGAGCTGTTTTTT. The whole variable domain, remainder taken from reference TRBV5-8 and TRBJ2-2, is EAGVTQSPTHLIKTRGQQATLRCSPISGHTSVYWYQQALGLGLQFLLWYDEGEERNRGNFPPRFSGRQFPNYSSELNVNALELEDSALYLCASSLAFTGSPNTGELFFGEGSRLTVL.

The rearrangement joins TRBV6-1 to TRBJ1-4; D perhaps matches TRBD1 (5 bases). CDR3 size: 15 residues. V shed 2 bases and J shed 3 bases, with 10 bases lying between them. Germline CDR1 reads MNHNS; CDR2 reads SASEGT. The CDR3 reads CASSEFGASNEKLFF. The CDR3 bases are TGTGCCAGCAGTGAATTCGGGGCCTCTAATGAAAAACTGTTTTTT.

V is TRBV5-8 and J is TRBJ1-6, with D possibly TRBD1 on 6 matching bases. Looked up from germline, CDR1 is SGHTS and CDR2 is YDEGEE. V was trimmed by 0 bases and J by 10 bases, leaving 14 bases between them. CDR3 size: 15 residues. The CDR3 region has the DNA TGTGCCAGCAGCTTGGGTTACCAGGGGAGATCACCCCTCCACTTT. Encoded protein: CASSLGYQGRSPLHF. Drawing the rest from reference TRBV5-8 and TRBJ1-6, the complete variable domain is EAGVTQSPTHLIKTRGQQATLRCSPISGHTSVYWYQQALGLGLQFLLWYDEGEERNRGNFPPRFSGRQFPNYSSELNVNALELEDSALYLCASSLGYQGRSPLHFGNGTRLTVT.

The chain uses TRBV25-1 and TRBJ2-3; 7 bases line up with TRBD1. This CDR3 has 16 amino acids. The V gene's germline CDR1 is MGHDK and CDR2 SYGVNS. After removal of 5 bases from V and 0 bases from J, the junction contained 8 bases not matched to a gene. The CDR3 sequence is CASSNPTGTSTDTQYF. CDR3 bases: TGTGCCAGCAGTAATCCGACAGGGACAAGCACAGATACGCAGTATTTT.

This sequence joins TRBV11-3 and TRBJ2-3, with a tentative D call TRBD1 (6 bases). CDR1 SGHNT and CDR2 YENEEA come from the germline V gene. The V and J ends lost 5 bases and 5 bases respectively, with 14 bases between them. This CDR3 has 14 amino acids. As DNA, the CDR3 is TGTGCCAGCAGCGCACAGGGAAACGTAGATACGCAGTATTTT. This gives the protein CASSAQGNVDTQYF.

The V and J genes are TRBV7-2 and TRBJ1-2; 7 positions agree with TRBD1. The CDR3 extends over 16 amino acids. The ends lost 3 bases at V and 6 bases at J; junction bases unmatched: 13. Per the germline V gene, CDR1 is SGHTA and CDR2 is FQGNSA. The CDR3 DNA sequence: TGTGCCAGCAGCTTCGAGGCGACAGGGTTTTTCAATGGCTACACCTTC. As protein: CASSFEATGFFNGYTF.